This T cell receptor beta chain appears in the sequencing data of a study of human T cells and chemical hapten exposure. This CDR3 is 15 amino acids long. Trimming removed 2 bases from V and 3 bases from J, with 12 bases in between. CDR1 is MNHEY and CDR2 is SMNVEV in the germline V gene (reference sequence). Indicated time point: pre-sensitization, week 0. The treatment was: therapeutic diphenylcyclopropenone sensitization with weekly scalp DPC. In TCRdb, the RACE reads were re-called with MiXCR into one record per CDR3 protein. This repertoire shows 350,000 to 450,000 distinct CDR3 sequences, approximately 5.1% found once; its top ten account for 2.5% to 3%.

The chain joins TRBV27 to TRBJ2-3; D may be TRBD1 (5 bases). The origin of this receptor is a woman aged 45-59 years with alopecia areata. Some clones in this sample may be carry-over from other donors' samples. Sequenced material: whole blood, taken in connection with sensitization to the hapten diphenylcyclopropenone (DPC). The CDR3 loop reads CASSLRSTDTDTQYF. The CDR3 DNA follows: TGTGCCAGCAGTTTACGGTCGACAGATACAGATACGCAGTATTTT.